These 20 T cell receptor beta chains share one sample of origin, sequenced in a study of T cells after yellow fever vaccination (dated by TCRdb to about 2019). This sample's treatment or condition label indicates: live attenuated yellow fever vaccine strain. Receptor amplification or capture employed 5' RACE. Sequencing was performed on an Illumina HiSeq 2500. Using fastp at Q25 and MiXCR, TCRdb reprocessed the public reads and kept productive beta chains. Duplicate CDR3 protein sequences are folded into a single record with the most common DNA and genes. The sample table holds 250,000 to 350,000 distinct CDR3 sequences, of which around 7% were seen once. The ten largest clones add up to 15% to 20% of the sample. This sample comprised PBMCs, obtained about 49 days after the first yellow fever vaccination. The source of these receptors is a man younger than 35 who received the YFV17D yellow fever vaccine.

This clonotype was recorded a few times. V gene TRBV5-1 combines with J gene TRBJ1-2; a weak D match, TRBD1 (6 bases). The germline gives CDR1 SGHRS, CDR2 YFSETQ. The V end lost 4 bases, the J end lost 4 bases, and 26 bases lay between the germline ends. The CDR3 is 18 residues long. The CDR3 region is CASSTKPAGLQGPYGYTF. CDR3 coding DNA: TGCGCCAGCAGCACTAAACCGGCGGGCCTACAGGGCCCCTATGGCTACACCTTC.

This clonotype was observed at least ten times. CDR3 loop: CASSLDTVYGYTF. The CDR3, as DNA: TGTGCCAGCAGCTTAGACACGGTCTACGGCTACACCTTC. V gene TRBV7-8 combines with J gene TRBJ1-2; D gene unclear. V shed 1 base and J shed 8 bases, with 11 bases lying between them. Germline-derived CDR1 and CDR2 are SGHVS and FQNEAQ. The CDR3 covers 13 residues.

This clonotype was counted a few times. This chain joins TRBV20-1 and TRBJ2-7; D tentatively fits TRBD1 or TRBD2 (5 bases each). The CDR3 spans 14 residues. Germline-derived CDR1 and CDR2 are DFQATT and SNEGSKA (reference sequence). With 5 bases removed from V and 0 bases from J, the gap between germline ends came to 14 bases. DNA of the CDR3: TGCAGTGCTCCGAACCCAGGGAGCTCCTACGAGCAGTACTTC. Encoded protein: CSAPNPGSSYEQYF.

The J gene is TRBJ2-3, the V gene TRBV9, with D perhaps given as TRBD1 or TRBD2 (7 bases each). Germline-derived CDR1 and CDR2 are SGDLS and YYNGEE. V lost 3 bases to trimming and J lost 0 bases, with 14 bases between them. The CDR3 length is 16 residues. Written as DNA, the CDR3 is TGTGCCAGCAGCGGAGCAGGGGGGGGCAGCACAGATACGCAGTATTTT. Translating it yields CASSGAGGGSTDTQYF.

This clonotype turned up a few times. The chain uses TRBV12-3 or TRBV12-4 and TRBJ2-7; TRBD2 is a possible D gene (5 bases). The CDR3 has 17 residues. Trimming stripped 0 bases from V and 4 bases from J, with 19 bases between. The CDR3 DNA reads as TGTGCCAGCAGTTTAGCGGATTATGGACTGGGCACATACGAGCAGTACTTC. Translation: CASSLADYGLGTYEQYF.

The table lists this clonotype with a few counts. CDR3 in amino acids: CASSPDRLAGTETQYF. Written as DNA, the CDR3 is TGTGCCAGCTCACCGGATAGACTAGCGGGGACGGAGACCCAGTACTTC. The chain is built from TRBV18 and TRBJ2-5, with 11 positions matching TRBD2. J was trimmed by 5 bases and V by 3 bases; bases with no gene match: 8. Germline loops: CDR1 KGHSH, CDR2 LQKENI. The CDR3 runs 16 residues.

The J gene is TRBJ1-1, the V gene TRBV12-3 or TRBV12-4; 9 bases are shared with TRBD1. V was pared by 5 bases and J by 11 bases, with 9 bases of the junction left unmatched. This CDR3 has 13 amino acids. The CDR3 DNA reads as TGTGCCAGCAGTCAAAACGAACAGGGGGCGGCTTTCTTT. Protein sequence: CASSQNEQGAAFF.

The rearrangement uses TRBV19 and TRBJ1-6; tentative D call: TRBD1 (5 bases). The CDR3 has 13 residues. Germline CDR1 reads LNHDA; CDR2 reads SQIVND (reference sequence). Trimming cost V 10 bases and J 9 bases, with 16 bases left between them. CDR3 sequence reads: CATKGQGLSPLHF. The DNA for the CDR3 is TGTGCCACCAAGGGGCAGGGTCTTTCACCCCTCCACTTT.

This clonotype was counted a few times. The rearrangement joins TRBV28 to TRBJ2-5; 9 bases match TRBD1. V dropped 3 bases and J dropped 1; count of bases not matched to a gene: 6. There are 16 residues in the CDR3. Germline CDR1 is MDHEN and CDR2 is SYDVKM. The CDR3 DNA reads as TGTGCCAGCAGTTTGTCCCCGACAGGGGGCCAAGAGACCCAGTACTTC. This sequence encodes CASSLSPTGGQETQYF. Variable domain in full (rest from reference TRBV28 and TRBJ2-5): DVKVTQSSRYLVKRTGEKVFLECVQDMDHENMFWYRQDPGLGLRLIYFSYDVKMKEKGDIPEGYSVSREKKERFSLILESASTNQTSMYLCASSLSPTGGQETQYFGPGTRLLVL.

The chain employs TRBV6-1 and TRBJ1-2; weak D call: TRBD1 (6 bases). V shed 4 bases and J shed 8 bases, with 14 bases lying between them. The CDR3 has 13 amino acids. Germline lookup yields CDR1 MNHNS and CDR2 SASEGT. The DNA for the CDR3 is TGTGCCAGCAGTGCATGGGGGGCGGGCGGCTACACCTTC. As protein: CASSAWGAGGYTF.

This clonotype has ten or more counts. This CDR3 reads CASSFSSGGAKNIQYF. For the CDR3, the DNA is TGTGCCAGCAGCTTCAGTAGCGGGGGAGCCAAAAACATTCAGTACTTC. This chain joins TRBV5-4 and TRBJ2-4; 9 bases match TRBD2. The germline gives CDR1 SGHNT, CDR2 YYREEE (reference sequence). V lost 2 bases, J lost 0 bases, and 3 bases stayed unmatched. The CDR3 consists of 16 residues.

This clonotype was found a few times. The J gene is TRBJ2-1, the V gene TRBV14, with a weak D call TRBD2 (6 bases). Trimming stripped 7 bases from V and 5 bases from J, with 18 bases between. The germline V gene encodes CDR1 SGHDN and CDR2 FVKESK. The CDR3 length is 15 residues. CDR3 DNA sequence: TGTGCCAGCACCCACTTCGCGGGGATACACAATGAGCAGTTCTTC. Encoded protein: CASTHFAGIHNEQFF.

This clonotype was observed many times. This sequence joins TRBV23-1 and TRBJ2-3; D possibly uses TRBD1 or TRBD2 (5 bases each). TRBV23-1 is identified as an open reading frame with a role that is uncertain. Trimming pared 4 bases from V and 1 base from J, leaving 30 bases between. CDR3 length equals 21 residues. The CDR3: CASSPTSGDHSSYYGTDTQYF. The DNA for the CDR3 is TGCGCCAGCAGTCCCACATCCGGGGACCACAGTTCCTATTACGGCACAGATACGCAGTATTTT.

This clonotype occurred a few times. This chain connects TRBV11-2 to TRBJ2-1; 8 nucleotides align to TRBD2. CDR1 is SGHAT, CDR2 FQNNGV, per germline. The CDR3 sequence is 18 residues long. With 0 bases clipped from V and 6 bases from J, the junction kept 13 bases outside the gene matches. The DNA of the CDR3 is TGTGCCAGCAGCTTAGACCCACAACTAGCGGTATATGTCAATGAGCAGTTCTTC. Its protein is CASSLDPQLAVYVNEQFF.

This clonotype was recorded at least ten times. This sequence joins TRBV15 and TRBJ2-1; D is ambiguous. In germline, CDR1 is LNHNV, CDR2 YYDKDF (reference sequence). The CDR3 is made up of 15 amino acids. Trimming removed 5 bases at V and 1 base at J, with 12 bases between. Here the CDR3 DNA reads TGTGCCACCAGCGGCGGCCCTAGGTCCTACAATGAGCAGTTCTTC. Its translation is CATSGGPRSYNEQFF.

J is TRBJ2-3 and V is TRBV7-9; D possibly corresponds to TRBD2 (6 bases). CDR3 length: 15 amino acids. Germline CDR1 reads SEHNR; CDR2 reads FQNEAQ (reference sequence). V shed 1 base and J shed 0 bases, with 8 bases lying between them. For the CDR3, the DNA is TGTGCCAGCAGCTTAGAGGGACTTAGCACAGATACGCAGTATTTT. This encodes CASSLEGLSTDTQYF.

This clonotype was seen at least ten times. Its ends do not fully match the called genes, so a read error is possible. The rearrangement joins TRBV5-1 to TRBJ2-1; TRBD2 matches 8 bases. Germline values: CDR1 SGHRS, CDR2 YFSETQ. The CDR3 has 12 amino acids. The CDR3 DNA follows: TGCGCCAGCAGCTTGGGGAGAATCGGGGGGGTCTTC. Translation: CASSLGRIGGVF.

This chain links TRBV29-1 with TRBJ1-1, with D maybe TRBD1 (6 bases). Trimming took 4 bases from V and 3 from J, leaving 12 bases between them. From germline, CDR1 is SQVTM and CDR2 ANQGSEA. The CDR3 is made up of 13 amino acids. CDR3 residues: CSVVKNRDTEAFF. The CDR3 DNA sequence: TGCAGCGTTGTGAAGAACAGGGACACTGAAGCTTTCTTT.

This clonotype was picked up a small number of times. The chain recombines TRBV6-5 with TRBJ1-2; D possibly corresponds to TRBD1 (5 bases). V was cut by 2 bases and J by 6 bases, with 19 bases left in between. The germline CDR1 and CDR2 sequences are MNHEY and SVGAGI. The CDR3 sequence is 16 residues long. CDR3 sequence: CASSYVRIGGGHGYTF. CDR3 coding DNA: TGTGCCAGCAGTTACGTACGGATCGGGGGAGGGCATGGCTACACCTTC.

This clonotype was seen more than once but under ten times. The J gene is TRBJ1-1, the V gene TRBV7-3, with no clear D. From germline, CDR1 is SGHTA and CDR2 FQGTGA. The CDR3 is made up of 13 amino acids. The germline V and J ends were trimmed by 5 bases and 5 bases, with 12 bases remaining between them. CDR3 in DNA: TGTGCCAGCAGCCACGGGCCCACTACTGAAGCTTTCTTT. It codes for CASSHGPTTEAFF.